This TCR beta chain was retrieved from a study of blood T cell repertoires in COVID-19. Study in general: Material from acute and convalescent COVID-19 was sourced from the United States, Italy and Spain.

Assay used: immunoSEQ multiplex PCR; TCRdb lists only in-frame clones, some missing. The profile shows approximately 91,000 clones, roughly nine tenths of them singletons. CDR3 length equals 16 residues. Per germline, CDR1 LGHNA and CDR2 YNFKEQ. The V end was cut by 1 base, the J end by 3 bases, with 12 bases between. The chain recombines TRBV4-2 with TRBJ1-4; D is undetermined. The origin of this receptor is a man in his sixties or seventies with acute or convalescent COVID-19. The specimen was peripheral blood. DNA for the CDR3: TGTGCCAGCAGCCAAGCGGGAGGGCAGGCTAATGAAAAACTGTTTTTT. Amino acid sequence: CASSQAGGQANEKLFF.